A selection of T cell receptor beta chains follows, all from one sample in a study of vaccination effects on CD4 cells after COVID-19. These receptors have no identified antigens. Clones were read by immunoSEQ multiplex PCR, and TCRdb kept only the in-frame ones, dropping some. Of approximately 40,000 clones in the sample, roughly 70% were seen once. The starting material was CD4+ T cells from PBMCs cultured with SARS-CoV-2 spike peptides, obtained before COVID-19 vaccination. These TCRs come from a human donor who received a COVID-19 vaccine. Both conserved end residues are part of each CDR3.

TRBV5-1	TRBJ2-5	CASSLTGDGETQYF
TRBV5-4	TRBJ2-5	CASSIGQGRETQYF
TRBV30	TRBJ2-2	CAARTGLAVTGELFF
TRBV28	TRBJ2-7	CASSLGGRQGSYEQYF
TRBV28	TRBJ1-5	CASSLRGLFSYSNQPQHF
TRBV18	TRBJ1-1	CASSPGSNTEAFF
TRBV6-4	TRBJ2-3	CASSDGSTDTQYF
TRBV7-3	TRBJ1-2	CASSLRGGTADGYTF
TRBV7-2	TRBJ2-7	CASSSLGAYEQYF
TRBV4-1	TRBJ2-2	CASSPSRGRGGTGELFF
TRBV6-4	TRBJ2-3	CASALTPSNTDTQYF
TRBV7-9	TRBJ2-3	CASSPIGLAGGTQYF
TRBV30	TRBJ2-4	CAWSFPGNSAKNIQYF
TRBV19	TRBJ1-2	CATGLSNRYGYTF
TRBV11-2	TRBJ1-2	CASSLEGGTNYGYTF
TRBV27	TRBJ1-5	CASSLRGNQPQHF
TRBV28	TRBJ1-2	CASSASRVRGYTF
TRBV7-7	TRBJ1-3	CASSLHGTDTIYF
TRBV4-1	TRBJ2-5	CASSQGATDVETQYF
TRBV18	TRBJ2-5	CASSREGTQYF
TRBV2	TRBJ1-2	CASKRQSYGYTF
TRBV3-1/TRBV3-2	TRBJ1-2	CASSQVQGNYGYTF
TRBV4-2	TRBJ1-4	CASSPGGRSNEKLFF